Following are 15 T cell receptor beta chains from one sample sequenced in a study of long-term antiretroviral therapy in people with HIV. Version v3.0 of the immunoSEQ assay ran at survey level. TCRdb's table, derived via immunoSEQ multiplex PCR, lists solely in-frame clones and lacks some. The sample carries about 22,000 clones, 70% to 90% recorded once. The sequenced sample was unsorted PBMCs, obtained 1.6 years after starting antiretroviral therapy. These receptor sequences come from a man aged 40-49 years with HIV.

CDR3 sequence reads: CASSVDVNTGELFF. The CDR3 DNA follows: TGTGCCAGCAGCGTAGACGTTAACACCGGGGAGCTGTTTTTT. This sequence joins TRBV5-4 and TRBJ2-2; D unclear. The CDR3 is 14 amino acids. The V gene lost 4 bases and the J gene lost 2 bases, with 9 bases spanning the gap. Germline lookup yields CDR1 SGHNT and CDR2 YYREEE (reference sequence).

This clone has just a few counts. The rearrangement links TRBV19 to TRBJ2-2, with D perhaps matching TRBD1 (6 bases). V gave up 4 bases and J gave up 1 base, with 10 bases separating them. The CDR3 runs to 15 residues. The germline CDR1 and CDR2 sequences are LNHDA and SQIVND (reference sequence). The CDR3 is CASSKQGGNTGELFF. The CDR3 coding sequence is TGTGCCAGTAGTAAACAAGGGGGGAACACCGGGGAGCTGTTTTTT.

The rearrangement joins TRBV4-2 to TRBJ2-7; D gene unclear. The CDR3 extends over 15 amino acids. With 1 base removed from V and 2 bases from J, the gap between germline ends came to 12 bases. CDR1 and CDR2 from the germline V gene are LGHNA and YNFKEQ. CDR3 protein: CASSQGSRGPYEQYF. CDR3 nucleotides: TGTGCCAGCAGCCAAGGATCGCGTGGACCCTACGAGCAGTACTTC.

This chain links TRBV6-1 with TRBJ1-2; no reliable D call. Trimming stripped 7 bases from V and 5 bases from J, with 8 bases between. Germline assignment: CDR1 MNHNS and CDR2 SASEGT. This CDR3 region has 11 residues. CDR3 nucleotide sequence: TGTGCCAGCAAGCTGGTGTATGGCTACACCTTC. Translation gives CASKLVYGYTF.

The chain employs TRBV6-5 and TRBJ2-7; no definite D call. The V end was cut by 5 bases, the J end by 0 bases, with 11 bases between. Germline CDR1 is MNHEY and CDR2 is SVGAGI. The CDR3 contains 14 residues. The CDR3 reads CASSGNLYSYEQYF. The CDR3 DNA reads as TGTGCCAGCAGTGGAAACCTGTACTCCTACGAGCAGTACTTC.

The chain recombines TRBV7-9 with TRBJ2-3; D is unresolved. The V end was cut by 4 bases, the J end by 1 base, with 12 bases between. Germline loops: CDR1 SEHNR, CDR2 FQNEAQ (reference sequence). CDR3 length: 15 residues. The CDR3 DNA sequence: TGTGCCAGCAGCTCCTCAGGCGGCCGCACAGATACGCAGTATTTT. Translated: CASSSSGGRTDTQYF.

The V call is TRBV6-1, the J call TRBJ2-1; no clear D. The length of the CDR3 is 17 residues. Trimming stripped 2 bases from V and 0 bases from J, with 14 bases between. Per the germline V gene, CDR1 is MNHNS and CDR2 is SASEGT. CDR3 sequence (DNA): TGTGCCAGCAGTGAATCCCCCTCCGCCGCCTCCTACAATGAGCAGTTCTTC. This codes for CASSESPSAASYNEQFF.

The chain employs TRBV7-2 and TRBJ2-7; D may be TRBD1 or TRBD2 (5 bases each). Per the germline V gene, CDR1 is SGHTA and CDR2 is FQGNSA. The CDR3 covers 14 residues. Between the trimmed V and J ends, which lost 5 bases and 0 bases, there was a span of 11 bases. The CDR3 DNA sequence: TGTGCCAGCAGCCCGGGACGCAGCTCCTACGAGCAGTACTTC. Protein: CASSPGRSSYEQYF.

The V gene is TRBV18, the J gene TRBJ2-2; D gene uncertain. The CDR3 extends over 13 amino acids. The V end was cut by 1 base, the J end by 7 bases, with 7 bases between. Germline V gene sequence: CDR1 KGHSH, CDR2 LQKENI. CDR3 bases: TGTGCCAGCTCACCACTTTTGCACGGGGAGCTGTTTTTT. Translating it yields CASSPLLHGELFF.

V gene TRBV11-3 combines with J gene TRBJ2-7; D remains unclear. Germline values: CDR1 SGHNT, CDR2 YENEEA. This CDR3 is built from 13 residues. V lost 5 bases and J 0 bases, leaving 8 bases between the germline ends. The CDR3 region has the DNA TGTGCCAGCAGCATCATTCCCTCCTACGAGCAGTACTTC. Translating gives CASSIIPSYEQYF.

V usage is TRBV18 and J usage is TRBJ2-7; 13 positions agree with TRBD2. The V gene end was trimmed by 2 bases and the J gene end by 9 bases; junction bases not matched to a gene: 4. Germline V gene lookup returns CDR1 KGHSH and CDR2 LQKENI. The CDR3 is made up of 14 amino acids. The DNA for the CDR3 is TGTGCCAGCTCACCAACTAGCGGGGGGGCCGGGCAGTACTTC. This gives the protein CASSPTSGGAGQYF.

The V and J genes are TRBV11-2 and TRBJ1-4; the D gene is possibly TRBD1 (5 bases). Trimming removed 6 bases at V and 4 bases at J, with 18 bases between. Germline V gives CDR1 SGHAT, CDR2 FQNNGV. There are 16 residues in the CDR3. As DNA, the CDR3 is TGTGCCAGCAGTCCAATTCCCGGCAGGGTTAATGAAAAACTGTTTTTT. It translates to CASSPIPGRVNEKLFF. Full variable domain (missing parts from reference TRBV11-2 and TRBJ1-4): EAGVAQSPRYKIIEKRQSVAFWCNPISGHATLYWYQQILGQGPKLLIQFQNNGVVDDSQLPKDRFSAERLKGVDSTLKIQPAKLEDSAVYLCASSPIPGRVNEKLFFGSGTQLSVL.

The chain recombines TRBV7-8 with TRBJ2-3; 8 nucleotides match TRBD1. The germline CDR1 and CDR2 sequences are SGHVS and FQNEAQ. The CDR3 spans 16 residues. Losses at the gene ends were 5 bases for V and 8 bases for J; bases not matched to a gene: 15. The CDR3 coding sequence is TGTGCCAGCAGCAATCAGGGGGCAAGATCCGGAGGTACGCAGTATTTT. It encodes CASSNQGARSGGTQYF.

V usage is TRBV5-1 and J usage is TRBJ2-7; TRBD2 matches at 7 bases. Germline V gene lookup returns CDR1 SGHRS and CDR2 YFSETQ. This CDR3 comprises 14 residues. With V trimmed by 3 bases and J by 6 bases, 9 bases remained unmatched. In DNA, the CDR3 is TGCGCCAGCAGCTCCGGACTAGAGGAGGGCGAGCAGTACTTC. Translating gives CASSSGLEEGEQYF.

The chain carries TRBV29-1 and TRBJ1-2, with 10 bases that match TRBD1. Germline CDR1 SQVTM, CDR2 ANQGSEA. The length of the CDR3 is 13 residues. V lost 7 bases to trimming and J lost 6 bases; unmatched junction nucleotides: 8. The CDR3 region is CSAVRDRGNGYTF. CDR3 in DNA: TGCAGCGCCGTTCGGGACAGGGGAAATGGCTACACCTTC.